The entry that follows covers one T cell receptor beta chain sequence. Antigen: not known. This may come from a read error, since a much larger clone is one base off. The CDR3 consists of 12 residues. Germline assignment: CDR1 MNHNS and CDR2 SASEGT. V was pared by 5 bases and J by 3 bases, with 8 bases between. From the reads, TCRdb called clonotypes with MiXCR, one entry per CDR3 protein. The repertoire has hundreds of thousands of distinct CDR3 sequences, roughly 42% of them found once; the top ten carry 35% to 50%. This sample is drawn from a study of T cell repertoires in cytomegalovirus infection. Study-wide background: In the study, CMV epitopes included recently identified HLA-C-restricted and well-studied HLA-B-restricted ones. Both a matching HLA type and CMV infection were indicated by public TCR beta signatures.

Study-wide findings and caveats: Ex vivo, HLA-C-restricted CMV-specific TCR beta clonotypes prevailed over the rest of the response.

This chain connects TRBV6-1 to TRBJ2-7; a possible D gene is TRBD1 (6 bases). Sequencing used cultured PBMCs, obtained from culture after CMV antigen stimulation. The sequence came from a human donor in good health (CMV status not recorded). Some clones in this sample may be carry-over from other donors' samples. DNA of the CDR3: TGTGCCAGCAGTCACAGGGACTACGAGCAGTACTTC. Protein: CASSHRDYEQYF.